This is a list of T cell receptor beta chains from one sample in a study of OX40 agonist ivuxolimab in advanced cancers. Profiling relied on immunoSEQ multiplex PCR, and the TCRdb table lists in-frame clones only, not all of them. This sample has 130,000 or so clones, with 75% to 95% found just once. Source: CD4+ or CD8+ T cells sorted from blood, taken in a trial of the OX40 agonist ivuxolimab. Every receptor here comes from an adult with an advanced solid tumor such as melanoma, head and neck, liver or kidney cancer. The CDR3 runs from the conserved cysteine through the conserved F or W. D genes are given only for firm matches.

v_gene: TRBV7-9; d_gene: TRBD2; CDR3aa: CASSLALAGGLGREYF
v_gene: TRBV18; d_gene: .; CDR3aa: CASSSTRGVGNEQFF
v_gene: TRBV5-1; d_gene: .; CDR3aa: CASSLLAGPNTEAFF
v_gene: TRBV5-1; d_gene: .; CDR3aa: CASSLGVWIRNNEQFF
v_gene: TRBV12-5; d_gene: .; CDR3aa: CAHFWILPKAKNIQYF
v_gene: TRBV29-1; d_gene: TRBD1; CDR3aa: CSALDRARVGVIEKLFF
v_gene: TRBV7-6; d_gene: .; CDR3aa: CASSPRSGGRGYTF
v_gene: TRBV4-1; d_gene: TRBD1; CDR3aa: CASSQGPQGSTYGYTF
v_gene: TRBV9; d_gene: .; CDR3aa: CASSVERGVGFDEQFF
v_gene: TRBV4-3; d_gene: .; CDR3aa: CASSPAWAGTRNTIYF
v_gene: TRBV19; d_gene: TRBD2; CDR3aa: CASSKGLAGGPAYNEQFF
v_gene: TRBV6-1; d_gene: .; CDR3aa: CASSPANNEQFF
v_gene: TRBV18; d_gene: TRBD2; CDR3aa: CASSPPLAGTDTQYF
v_gene: TRBV7-9; d_gene: .; CDR3aa: CASSRGDSGGYEQYF
v_gene: TRBV5-1; d_gene: TRBD2; CDR3aa: CASSLELAGLQETQYF
v_gene: TRBV2; d_gene: .; CDR3aa: CASSNWRGWGGYTF
v_gene: TRBV5-8; d_gene: .; CDR3aa: CASSLFSGNTIYF
v_gene: TRBV11-2; d_gene: .; CDR3aa: CASSLAPDTAGEAFF
v_gene: TRBV12-5; d_gene: .; CDR3aa: CASGLSWGLASSYNSPLHF
v_gene: TRBV6-6; d_gene: .; CDR3aa: CASSYPGLRGTGELFF
v_gene: TRBV10-3; d_gene: TRBD2; CDR3aa: CAIGVSSGSNEQFF
v_gene: TRBV18; d_gene: TRBD1; CDR3aa: CASSPPGRDRGTEAFF
v_gene: TRBV6-6; d_gene: TRBD2; CDR3aa: CASSRTSGGYNEQFF
v_gene: TRBV5-6; d_gene: TRBD2; CDR3aa: CASSSAGGLQNIQYF
v_gene: TRBV9; d_gene: .; CDR3aa: CASSVVGDTQYF
v_gene: TRBV7-3; d_gene: TRBD1; CDR3aa: CASSLQAGGLITEAFF
v_gene: TRBV28; d_gene: .; CDR3aa: CASSPHPGYNQPQHF
v_gene: TRBV5-7; d_gene: .; CDR3aa: CASSLDPGPSYEQYF
v_gene: TRBV5-4; d_gene: TRBD1; CDR3aa: CASSSRSGTGSTDTQYF
v_gene: TRBV4-3; d_gene: TRBD1; CDR3aa: CASSQDGADRAGYTF
v_gene: TRBV6-6; d_gene: TRBD1; CDR3aa: CASSYGFTGGPPPQHF
v_gene: TRBV28; d_gene: .; CDR3aa: CASSLQGEAFF
v_gene: TRBV7-3; d_gene: .; CDR3aa: CASSLTVGSEGYTF
v_gene: TRBV27; d_gene: .; CDR3aa: CASSLADTQYF
v_gene: TRBV6-5; d_gene: .; CDR3aa: CASSSYSRGANYGYTF
v_gene: TRBV7-8; d_gene: .; CDR3aa: CASSLQGNTGELFF
v_gene: TRBV7-2; d_gene: .; CDR3aa: CASSIGTEENYGYTF
v_gene: TRBV13; d_gene: TRBD1; CDR3aa: CASSLGIGDSEAFF
v_gene: TRBV18; d_gene: .; CDR3aa: CASSPPLNQPQHF
v_gene: TRBV6-1; d_gene: TRBD1; CDR3aa: CASNGPGQYYNEQFF
v_gene: TRBV7-3; d_gene: .; CDR3aa: CASSPSGPDTQYF
v_gene: TRBV6-1; d_gene: .; CDR3aa: CASTSGGAGNQPQHF
v_gene: TRBV11-2; d_gene: .; CDR3aa: CASSFRDYGYTF
v_gene: TRBV28; d_gene: .; CDR3aa: CASSLLNQPQHF
v_gene: TRBV6-5; d_gene: .; CDR3aa: CASSYAGSPGAQYF